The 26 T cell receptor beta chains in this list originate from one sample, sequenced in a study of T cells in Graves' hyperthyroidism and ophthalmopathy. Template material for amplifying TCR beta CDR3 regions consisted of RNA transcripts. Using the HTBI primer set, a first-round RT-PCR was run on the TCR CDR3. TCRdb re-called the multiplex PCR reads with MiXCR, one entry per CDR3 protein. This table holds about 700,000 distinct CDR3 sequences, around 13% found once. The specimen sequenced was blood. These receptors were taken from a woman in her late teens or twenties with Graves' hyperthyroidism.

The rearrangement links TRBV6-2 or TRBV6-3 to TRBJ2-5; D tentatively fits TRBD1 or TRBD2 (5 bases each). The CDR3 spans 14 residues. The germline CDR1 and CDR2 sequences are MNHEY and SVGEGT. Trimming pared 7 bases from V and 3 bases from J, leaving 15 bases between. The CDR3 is CASNYRGGKETQYF. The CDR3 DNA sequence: TGTGCCAGCAACTATCGTGGGGGAAAAGAGACCCAGTACTTC.

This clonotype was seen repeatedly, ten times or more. This chain's CDR3 is CASSYLLESGELFF. The CDR3 DNA reads as TGTGCCAGCAGTTACCTCCTTGAATCCGGGGAGCTGTTTTTT. V is TRBV6-2 or TRBV6-3 and J is TRBJ2-2; D is undetermined. Germline values: CDR1 MNHEY, CDR2 SVGEGT. V dropped 2 bases and J dropped 6 bases, with 10 bases sitting between them. The CDR3 extends over 14 amino acids.

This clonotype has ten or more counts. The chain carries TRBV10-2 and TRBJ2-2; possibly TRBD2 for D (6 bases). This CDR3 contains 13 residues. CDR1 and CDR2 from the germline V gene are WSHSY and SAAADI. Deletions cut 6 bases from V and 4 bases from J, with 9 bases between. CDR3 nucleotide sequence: TGCGCCAGCAGGGGGGGAAGCACCGGGGAGCTGTTTTTT. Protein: CASRGGSTGELFF.

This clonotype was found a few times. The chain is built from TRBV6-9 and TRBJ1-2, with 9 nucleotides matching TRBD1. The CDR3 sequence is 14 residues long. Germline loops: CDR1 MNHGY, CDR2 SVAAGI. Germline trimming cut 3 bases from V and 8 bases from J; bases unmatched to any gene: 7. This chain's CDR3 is CASSYLGQGKGYTF. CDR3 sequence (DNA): TGTGCCAGCAGTTACCTTGGACAGGGGAAAGGCTACACCTTC.

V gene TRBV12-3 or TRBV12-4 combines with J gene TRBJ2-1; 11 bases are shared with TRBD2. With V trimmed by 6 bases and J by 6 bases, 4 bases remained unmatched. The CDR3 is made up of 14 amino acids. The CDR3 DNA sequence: TGTGCCAGCAGGAGAGGGACTAGCGGCAATGAGCAGTTCTTC. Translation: CASRRGTSGNEQFF.

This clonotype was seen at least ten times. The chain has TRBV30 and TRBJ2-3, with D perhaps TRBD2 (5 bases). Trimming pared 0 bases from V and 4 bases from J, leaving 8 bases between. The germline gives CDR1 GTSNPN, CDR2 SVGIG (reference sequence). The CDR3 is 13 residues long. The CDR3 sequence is CAWSVRGPDTQYF. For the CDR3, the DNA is TGTGCCTGGAGTGTACGAGGGCCAGATACGCAGTATTTT.

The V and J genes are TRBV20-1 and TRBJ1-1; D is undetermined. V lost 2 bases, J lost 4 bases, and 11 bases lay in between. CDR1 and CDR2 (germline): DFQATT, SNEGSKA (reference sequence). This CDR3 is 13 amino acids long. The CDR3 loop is CSARKSSGTEAFF. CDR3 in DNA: TGCAGTGCTAGAAAGTCATCGGGCACTGAAGCTTTCTTT.

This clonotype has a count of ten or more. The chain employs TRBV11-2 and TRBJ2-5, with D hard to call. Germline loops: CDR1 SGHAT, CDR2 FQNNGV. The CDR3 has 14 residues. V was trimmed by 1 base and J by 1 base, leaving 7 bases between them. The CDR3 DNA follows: TGTGCCAGCAGCTTAGGCAGTTTCCAAGAGACCCAGTACTTC. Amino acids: CASSLGSFQETQYF.

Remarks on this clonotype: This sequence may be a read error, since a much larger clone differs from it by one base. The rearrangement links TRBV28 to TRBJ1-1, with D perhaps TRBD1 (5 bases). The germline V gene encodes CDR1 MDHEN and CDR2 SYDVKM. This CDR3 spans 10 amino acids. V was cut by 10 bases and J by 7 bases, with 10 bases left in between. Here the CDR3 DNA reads TGTGCCACCAGGACACTTGAAGCTTTCTTT. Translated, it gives CATRTLEAFF.

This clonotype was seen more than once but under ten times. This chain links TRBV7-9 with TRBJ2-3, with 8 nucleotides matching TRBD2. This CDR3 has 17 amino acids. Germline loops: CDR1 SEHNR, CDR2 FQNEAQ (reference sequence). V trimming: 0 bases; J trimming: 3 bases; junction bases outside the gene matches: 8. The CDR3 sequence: CASSLASGSVPTDTQYF. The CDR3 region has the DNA TGTGCCAGCAGCTTAGCAAGCGGGAGTGTACCAACAGATACGCAGTATTTT. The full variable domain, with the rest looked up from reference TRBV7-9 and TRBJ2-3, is DTGVSQNPRHKITKRGQNVTFRCDPISEHNRLYWYRQTLGQGPEFLTYFQNEAQLEKSRLLSDRFSAERPKGSFSTLEIQRTEQGDSAMYLCASSLASGSVPTDTQYFGPGTRLTVL.

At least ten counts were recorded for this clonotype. DNA for the CDR3: TGTGCCACCCATGTTCTTTGGGGCACTGAAGCTTTCTTT. Its protein is CATHVLWGTEAFF. This rearrangement joins TRBV6-1 to TRBJ1-1, with D unresolved. V lost 10 bases and J 4 bases, leaving 16 bases between the germline ends. Germline lookup yields CDR1 MNHNS and CDR2 SASEGT. This CDR3 spans 13 amino acids.

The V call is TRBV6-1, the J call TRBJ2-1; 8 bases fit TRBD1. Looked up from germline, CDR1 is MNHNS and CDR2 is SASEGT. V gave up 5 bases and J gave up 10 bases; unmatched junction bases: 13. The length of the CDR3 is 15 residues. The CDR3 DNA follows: TGTGCCAGCAGTTTAGGGGACAGGATTTTATCGGAGCAGTTCTTC. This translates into CASSLGDRILSEQFF.

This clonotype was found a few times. Here the CDR3 DNA reads TGTGCCAGCAGTCACGCATCCGATACGCAGTATTTT. It translates to CASSHASDTQYF. The genes are TRBV27 and TRBJ2-3; no clear D gene. This CDR3 comprises 12 residues. Looked up from germline, CDR1 is MNHEY and CDR2 is SMNVEV (reference sequence). Deletions cut 5 bases from V and 6 bases from J, with 9 bases between.

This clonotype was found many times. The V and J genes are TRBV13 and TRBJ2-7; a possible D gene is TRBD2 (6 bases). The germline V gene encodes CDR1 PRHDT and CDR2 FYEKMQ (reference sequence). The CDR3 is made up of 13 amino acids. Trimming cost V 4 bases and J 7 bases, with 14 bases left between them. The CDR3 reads CASSSRGNREQYF. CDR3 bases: TGTGCCAGCAGCTCCCGGGGGAATAGAGAGCAGTACTTC.

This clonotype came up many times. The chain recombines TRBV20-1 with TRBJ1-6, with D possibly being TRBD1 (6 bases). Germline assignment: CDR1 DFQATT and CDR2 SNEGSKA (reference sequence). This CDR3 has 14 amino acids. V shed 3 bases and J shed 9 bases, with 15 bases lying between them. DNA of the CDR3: TGCAGTGCTAGCTTCTCAGGGGAGAGTTCACCCCTCCACTTT. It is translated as CSASFSGESSPLHF.

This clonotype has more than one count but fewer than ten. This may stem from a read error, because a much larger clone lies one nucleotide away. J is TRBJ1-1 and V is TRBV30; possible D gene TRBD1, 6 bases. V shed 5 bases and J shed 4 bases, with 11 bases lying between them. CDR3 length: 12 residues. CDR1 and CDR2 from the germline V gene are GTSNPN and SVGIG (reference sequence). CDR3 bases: TGTGCCTGGGCAGGGGAACGCACTGAAGCTTTCTTT. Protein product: CAWAGERTEAFF.

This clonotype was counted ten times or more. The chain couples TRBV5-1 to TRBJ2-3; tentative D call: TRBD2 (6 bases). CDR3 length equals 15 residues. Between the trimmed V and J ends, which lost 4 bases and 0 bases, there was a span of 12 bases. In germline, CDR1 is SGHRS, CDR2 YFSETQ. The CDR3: CASSRDSPSTDTQYF. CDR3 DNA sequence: TGCGCCAGCAGCCGGGACTCCCCTAGCACAGATACGCAGTATTTT.

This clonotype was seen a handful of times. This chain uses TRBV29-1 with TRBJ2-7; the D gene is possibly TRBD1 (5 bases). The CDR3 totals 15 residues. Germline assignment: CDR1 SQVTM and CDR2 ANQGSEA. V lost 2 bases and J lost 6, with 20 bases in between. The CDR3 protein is CSVETPLAGIGEQYF. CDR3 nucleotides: TGCAGCGTTGAAACCCCCCTGGCAGGGATCGGCGAGCAGTACTTC.

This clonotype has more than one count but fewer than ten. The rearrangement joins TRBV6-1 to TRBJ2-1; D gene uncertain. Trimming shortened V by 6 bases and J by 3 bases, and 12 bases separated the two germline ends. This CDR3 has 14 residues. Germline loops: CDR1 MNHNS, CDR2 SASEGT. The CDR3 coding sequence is TGTGCCAGCAGAATGGGCCCTGACTACAATGAGCAGTTCTTC. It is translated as CASRMGPDYNEQFF.

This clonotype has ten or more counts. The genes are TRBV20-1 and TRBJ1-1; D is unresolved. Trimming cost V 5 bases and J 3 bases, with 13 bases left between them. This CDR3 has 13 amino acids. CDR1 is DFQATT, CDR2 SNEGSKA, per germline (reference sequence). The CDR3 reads CSAEDTADTEAFF. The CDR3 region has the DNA TGCAGTGCTGAAGACACAGCGGACACTGAAGCTTTCTTT.

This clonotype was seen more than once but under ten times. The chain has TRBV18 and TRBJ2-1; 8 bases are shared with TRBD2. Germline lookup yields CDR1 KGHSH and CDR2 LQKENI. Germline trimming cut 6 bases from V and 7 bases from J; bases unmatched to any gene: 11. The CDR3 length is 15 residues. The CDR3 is CASSLTSVSGNEQFF. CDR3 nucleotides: TGTGCCAGCTCTCTGACTAGCGTAAGCGGGAATGAGCAGTTCTTC.

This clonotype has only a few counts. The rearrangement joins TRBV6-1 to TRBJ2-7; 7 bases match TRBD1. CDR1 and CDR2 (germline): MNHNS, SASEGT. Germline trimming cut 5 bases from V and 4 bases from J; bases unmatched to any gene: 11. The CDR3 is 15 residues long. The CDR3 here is CASSSLQGRGYEQYF. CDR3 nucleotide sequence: TGTGCCAGCAGTTCTCTACAGGGCAGGGGGTACGAGCAGTACTTC.

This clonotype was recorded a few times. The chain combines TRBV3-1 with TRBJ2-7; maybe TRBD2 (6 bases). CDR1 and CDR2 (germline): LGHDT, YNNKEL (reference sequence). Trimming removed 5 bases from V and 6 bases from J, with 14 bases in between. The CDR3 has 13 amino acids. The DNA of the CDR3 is TGTGCCAGCAGCGTCGGGGGAGACGCCGAGCAGTACTTC. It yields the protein CASSVGGDAEQYF.

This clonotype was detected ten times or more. Written as DNA, the CDR3 is TGTGCCAGCAGTTCAATCGGACAGGCTAACTATGGCTACACCTTC. Amino acids: CASSSIGQANYGYTF. This chain connects TRBV27 to TRBJ1-2; 7 bases fit TRBD1. The germline V gene encodes CDR1 MNHEY and CDR2 SMNVEV (reference sequence). The CDR3 sequence is 15 residues long. V lost 4 bases and J lost 0; bases outside the gene matches: 5.

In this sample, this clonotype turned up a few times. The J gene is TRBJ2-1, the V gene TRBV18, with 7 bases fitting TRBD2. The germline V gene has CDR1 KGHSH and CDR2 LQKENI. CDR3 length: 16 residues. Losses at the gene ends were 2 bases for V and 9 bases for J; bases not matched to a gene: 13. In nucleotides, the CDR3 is TGTGCCAGCTCACCAAGGACGGGGGGAGCGCGATCTGAGCAGTTCTTC. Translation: CASSPRTGGARSEQFF.

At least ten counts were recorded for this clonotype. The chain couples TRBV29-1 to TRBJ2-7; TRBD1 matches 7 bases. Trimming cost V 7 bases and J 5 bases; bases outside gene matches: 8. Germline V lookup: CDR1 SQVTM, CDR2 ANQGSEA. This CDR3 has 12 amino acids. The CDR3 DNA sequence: TGCAGCGCCAAGACAGGGTGGGACGAGCAGTACTTC. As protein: CSAKTGWDEQYF.